The sample holds one count of the clone carrying this T cell receptor beta chain. Its antigen is undetermined. Measured with immunoSEQ multiplex PCR; TCRdb has only the in-frame clones, and not every one. The top ten hold 5.5% to 7.5% of the sample, which has roughly 30,000 clones, roughly 88% seen once. This specimen comes from a study of lymphopenia after photon versus proton radiotherapy. Overall study results and limits: Post-nadir diversity loss with photons came from oligoclonal expansion, particularly CD8+ Temra cells. Photon-treated patients lost naive T cells and TCR diversity; proton-treated stayed stable.

The CDR3 spans 15 residues. Germline V gene data show CDR1 as LGHNA and CDR2 as YSLEER. V shed 0 bases, J shed 7 bases, and the junction held 6 bases outside the gene matches. This sample comprised peripheral blood, obtained from a patient treated with photon-based radiotherapy. The chain carries TRBV4-3 and TRBJ1-5; 7 positions agree with TRBD1. This clonotype originated in a woman aged 45 to 65 with pancreatic cancer. The CDR3 reads CASSQDQGGLQPQHF. CDR3 in DNA: TGCGCCAGCAGCCAAGATCAGGGGGGGTTGCAGCCCCAGCATTTT.